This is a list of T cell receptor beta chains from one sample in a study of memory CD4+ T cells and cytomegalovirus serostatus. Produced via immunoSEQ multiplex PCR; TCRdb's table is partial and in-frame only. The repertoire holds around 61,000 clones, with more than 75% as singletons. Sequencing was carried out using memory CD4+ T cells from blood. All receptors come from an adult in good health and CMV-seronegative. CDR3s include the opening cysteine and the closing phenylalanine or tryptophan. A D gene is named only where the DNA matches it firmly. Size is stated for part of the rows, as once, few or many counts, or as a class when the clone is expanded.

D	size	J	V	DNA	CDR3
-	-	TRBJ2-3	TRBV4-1	TGCGCCAGCAGCCAAGGAGGGTTCGGCACAGATACGCAGTATTTT	CASSQGGFGTDTQYF
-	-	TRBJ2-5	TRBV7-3	TGTGCCAGCAGCTCCCTTTCTTCCGAGACCCAGTACTTC	CASSSLSSETQYF
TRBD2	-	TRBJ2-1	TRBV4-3	TGCGCCAGCAGCCGAGTAGGCCAGCGGGGGAGCAATGAGCAGTTCTTC	CASSRVGQRGSNEQFF
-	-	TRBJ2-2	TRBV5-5	TGTGCCAGCAGCCCCCGGGACTTGAACACCGGGGAGCTGTTTTTT	CASSPRDLNTGELFF
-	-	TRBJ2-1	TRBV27	TGTGCCAGCACCGGCTTCAATGAGCAGTTCTTC	CASTGFNEQFF
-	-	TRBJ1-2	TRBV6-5	TGTGCCAGCTTTAGGGGAAACTATGGCTACACCTTC	CASFRGNYGYTF
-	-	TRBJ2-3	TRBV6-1	TGTGCCAGCAGTGCCCCCACGGGGTTTTTCACAGATACGCAGTATTTT	CASSAPTGFFTDTQYF
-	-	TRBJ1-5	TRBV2	TGTGCCAGCATCGGGGGGAGCAATCAGCCCCAGCATTTT	CASIGGSNQPQHF
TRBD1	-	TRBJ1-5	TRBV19	TGTGCCAGTAGCCCAAGATCCGACAGGGGGGGTCAGCCCCAGCATTTT	CASSPRSDRGGQPQHF
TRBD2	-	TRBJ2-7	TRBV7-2	TGTGCCAGCAGCTTAGTGCTAGCGGGGGGGGTGAGGGAGCAGTACTTC	CASSLVLAGGVREQYF
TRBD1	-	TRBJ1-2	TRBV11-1	TGTGCCAGCAGCCGAGGACAGGGATCTGGCTACACCTTC	CASSRGQGSGYTF
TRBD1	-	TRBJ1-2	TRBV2	TGTGCCAGCAGTGAAGCGCGGGCAGGGGGAAGCTATGGCTACACCTTC	CASSEARAGGSYGYTF
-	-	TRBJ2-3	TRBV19	TGTGCCAGTAGTTGGTCAGGGCGGGCGATCACAGATACGCAGTATTTT	CASSWSGRAITDTQYF
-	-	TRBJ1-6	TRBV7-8	TGTGCCAGCAGTGGGGGGGGTAATTCACCCCTCCACTTT	CASSGGGNSPLHF
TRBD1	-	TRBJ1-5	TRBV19	TGTGCCAGTAGACTGGACAGGGTTCAGCCCCAGCATTTT	CASRLDRVQPQHF
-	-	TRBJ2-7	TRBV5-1	TGCGCCAGCAGCCCGAGTGGTCACGAGCAGTACTTC	CASSPSGHEQYF
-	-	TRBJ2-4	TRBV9	TGTGCCAGCAGCGTAGAAGTAGGGGAAAACATTCAGTACTTC	CASSVEVGENIQYF
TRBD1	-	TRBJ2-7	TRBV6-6	TGTGCCAGCAGAACTAGGGACAGGGGGAACTACGAGCAGTACTTC	CASRTRDRGNYEQYF
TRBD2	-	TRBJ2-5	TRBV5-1	TGCGCCAGCAGCTCCCCGGGACTAGCGGAATCTAGGGAGACCCAGTACTTC	CASSSPGLAESRETQYF
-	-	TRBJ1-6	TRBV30	TGTGCCTGGAGGATCCCCAGGGACGATTCACCCCTCCACTTT	CAWRIPRDDSPLHF
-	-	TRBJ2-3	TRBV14	TGTGCCAGCAGCCCCCGGGGCCTAAGGGATACGCAGTATTTT	CASSPRGLRDTQYF
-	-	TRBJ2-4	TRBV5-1	TGCGCCAGCAGCTTGTCCCCCTCCGGGGTGGCCAAAAACATTCAGTACTTC	CASSLSPSGVAKNIQYF
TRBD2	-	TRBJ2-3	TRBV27	TGTGCCAGCAGTCCCGGACTAGCGGGGGGCCAAGCAGATACGCAGTATTTT	CASSPGLAGGQADTQYF
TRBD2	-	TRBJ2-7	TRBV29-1	TGCAGCGTTGTCGGCGGGGGTCCCTACGAGCAGTACTTC	CSVVGGGPYEQYF
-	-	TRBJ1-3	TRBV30	TGTGCCTTAGGTGGAAACACCATATATTTT	CALGGNTIYF
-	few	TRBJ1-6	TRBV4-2	TGTGCCAGCAGCCAAGACCAGGGTACTGAATCACCCCTCCACTTT	CASSQDQGTESPLHF
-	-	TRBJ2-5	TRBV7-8	TGTGCCAGCAGGGGACCTCGGAACGAAGAGACCCAGTACTTC	CASRGPRNEETQYF
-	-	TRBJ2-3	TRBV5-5	TGTGCCAGCAGCTTGGTTCGGCTGCTACCCTTTTCAGATACGCAGTATTTT	CASSLVRLLPFSDTQYF
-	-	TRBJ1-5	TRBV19	TGTGCCAGTAAAGGCCTTAGCAATCAGCCCCAGCATTTT	CASKGLSNQPQHF
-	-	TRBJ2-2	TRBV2	TGTGCCAGCAGTGTGGCACCCGCGAACACCGGGGAGCTGTTTTTT	CASSVAPANTGELFF
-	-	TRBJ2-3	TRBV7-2	TGTGCCAGCAGCGCCCGGAACTTCCCGACAGACACAGATACGCAGTATTTT	CASSARNFPTDTDTQYF
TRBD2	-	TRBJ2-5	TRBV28	TGTGCCAGCAGTTCCCCCCGGGGGGGGGAAGAGACCCAGTACTTC	CASSSPRGGEETQYF